The 17 T cell receptor beta chains below were found in one sample sequenced in a study of Ad26.COV2.S vaccination and SARS-CoV-2 variants. Assay: immunoSEQ multiplex PCR; the TCRdb copy retains only in-frame clones and omits some. The sample lists more than 150,000 clones; 70% to 90% were seen once. Sequences were derived from peripheral blood, sampled after recovery from COVID-19. The receptor set was obtained from a human donor who had recovered from COVID-19.

The chain employs TRBV7-9 and TRBJ1-3; 9 nucleotides align to TRBD1. Germline CDR1 and CDR2: SEHNR and FQNEAQ (reference sequence). V lost 5 bases, J lost 0 bases, and 14 bases stayed unmatched. This CDR3 has 19 amino acids. DNA for the CDR3: TGTGCCAGCAGCGGGAAGGACAGGGGTGGGCCTCACTCTGGAAACACCATATATTTT. Protein product: CASSGKDRGGPHSGNTIYF.

J is TRBJ2-3 and V is TRBV11-2, with D possibly TRBD1 on 6 matching bases. This CDR3 spans 14 amino acids. Trimming removed 1 base at V and 2 bases at J, with 7 bases between. Germline V gene sequence: CDR1 SGHAT, CDR2 FQNNGV. CDR3 DNA sequence: TGTGCCAGCAGCTTAGGGGACATCACAGATACGCAGTATTTT. Amino acid sequence: CASSLGDITDTQYF. Supplemented by reference TRBV11-2 and TRBJ2-3, the full variable domain reads EAGVAQSPRYKIIEKRQSVAFWCNPISGHATLYWYQQILGQGPKLLIQFQNNGVVDDSQLPKDRFSAERLKGVDSTLKIQPAKLEDSAVYLCASSLGDITDTQYFGPGTRLTVL.

This chain joins TRBV9 and TRBJ2-5; TRBD2 aligns across 7 bases. Germline V gene data show CDR1 as SGDLS and CDR2 as YYNGEE. The CDR3 consists of 14 residues. V was pared by 4 bases and J by 4 bases, with 7 bases of the junction left unmatched. CDR3 region: CASSPLSGAETQYF. In DNA form, the CDR3 reads TGTGCCAGCAGCCCGCTAAGCGGGGCAGAGACCCAGTACTTC.

The J gene is TRBJ1-1, the V gene TRBV6-5; possibly TRBD1 for D (5 bases). V lost 2 bases and J 1 base, leaving 8 bases between the germline ends. This CDR3 has 14 amino acids. CDR1 and CDR2 (germline): MNHEY, SVGAGI. The DNA for the CDR3 is TGTGCCAGCAGTTACAGGGGCCGGAACACTGAAGCTTTCTTT. Protein sequence: CASSYRGRNTEAFF.

V is TRBV7-3 and J is TRBJ2-1; D assignment may be TRBD1 or TRBD2 (5 bases each). CDR1 SGHTA and CDR2 FQGTGA come from the germline V gene. V shed 4 bases and J shed 6 bases, with 7 bases lying between them. The CDR3 has 12 amino acids. CDR3 amino acids: CASSSGPNEQFF. The CDR3 DNA sequence: TGTGCCAGCAGCTCGGGACCCAATGAGCAGTTCTTC.

V is TRBV5-1 and J is TRBJ2-3; perhaps TRBD2 as D (5 bases). V was shortened by 3 bases and J by 3 bases, with 17 bases between the two germline ends. The CDR3 is made up of 16 amino acids. Germline CDR1 reads SGHRS; CDR2 reads YFSETQ. CDR3: CASSSSRLITTDTQYF. In nucleotides, the CDR3 is TGCGCCAGCAGCTCGTCCCGACTAATTACTACAGATACGCAGTATTTT.

This clone has a handful of counts. The CDR3 spells CASSPFDKNTGELFF. The CDR3 DNA follows: TGTGCCAGCAGCCCATTTGACAAGAACACCGGGGAGCTGTTTTTT. The chain carries TRBV5-6 and TRBJ2-2; no firm D call. From germline, CDR1 is SGHDT and CDR2 YYEEEE. V gave up 4 bases and J gave up 1 base, with 11 bases separating them. The CDR3 runs to 15 residues.

In its sample, this clone was seen once. This chain uses TRBV2 with TRBJ2-7; tentative D call: TRBD2 (5 bases). The V gene's germline CDR1 is SNHLY and CDR2 FYNNEI. This CDR3 is 14 amino acids long. Trimming left V 4 bases short and J 5 bases short, with 15 bases between. As DNA, the CDR3 is TGTGCCAGCAGTGGATTTGAGGGTATCGACGAGCAGTACTTC. Its translation: CASSGFEGIDEQYF.

The genes are TRBV4-1 and TRBJ1-4, with D possibly being TRBD1 (5 bases). The CDR3 spans 17 residues. Germline CDR1 reads MGHRA; CDR2 reads YSYEKL. Trimming removed 4 bases from V and 5 bases from J, with 20 bases in between. The CDR3 region has the DNA TGCGCCAGCAGCCGCTTTTCATACGGGGGAATAAATGAAAAACTGTTTTTT. Translating it yields CASSRFSYGGINEKLFF.

The chain links TRBV7-3 to TRBJ2-7; the D gene is possibly TRBD2 (6 bases). The CDR3 is 14 amino acids. The V end lost 5 bases, the J end lost 2 bases, and 13 bases lay between the germline ends. CDR1 is SGHTA, CDR2 FQGTGA, per germline. CDR3: CASSLSGTPYEQYF. CDR3 bases: TGTGCCAGCAGCCTTAGCGGAACCCCCTACGAGCAGTACTTC.

The gene calls are TRBV29-1 and TRBJ1-3; D gene ambiguous. This CDR3 region has 13 residues. V lost 5 bases, J lost 4 bases, and 12 bases lay in between. The germline V gene encodes CDR1 SQVTM and CDR2 ANQGSEA. The CDR3: CSVSVGGGNTIYF. In DNA form, the CDR3 reads TGCAGCGTTTCGGTTGGCGGCGGAAACACCATATATTTT.

A few counts support this clone. The rearrangement links TRBV27 to TRBJ1-2; 7 bases map to TRBD1. V lost 4 bases to trimming and J lost 5 bases; unmatched junction nucleotides: 1. The CDR3 loop spans 12 amino acids. Per the germline V gene, CDR1 is MNHEY and CDR2 is SMNVEV (reference sequence). CDR3 sequence: CASSYRGYGYTF. The CDR3 DNA reads as TGTGCCAGCAGTTACAGGGGTTATGGCTACACCTTC.

The chain has TRBV18 and TRBJ2-3; D may match TRBD1 or TRBD2 (5 bases each). The CDR3 loop spans 13 amino acids. CDR1 is KGHSH and CDR2 is LQKENI in the germline V gene. V lost 8 bases and J lost 2, with 11 bases in between. The CDR3 DNA follows: TGTGCCAGCGCCTGGGACCACACAGATACGCAGTATTTT. Its translation is CASAWDHTDTQYF.

The J gene is TRBJ1-1, the V gene TRBV7-2; 7 positions agree with TRBD1. CDR3 length: 14 residues. V gave up 5 bases and J gave up 1 base; unmatched junction bases: 4. CDR1 is SGHTA and CDR2 is FQGNSA in the germline V gene. DNA for the CDR3: TGTGCCAGCAGCAAGGGACAGCCGAACACTGAAGCTTTCTTT. It codes for CASSKGQPNTEAFF.

This clone was counted only a few times. The V and J genes are TRBV24-1 and TRBJ1-5, with TRBD1 matching over 8 bases. Germline CDR1 and CDR2: KGHDR and SFDVKD. CDR3 length: 14 amino acids. V shed 3 bases, J shed 7 bases, and the junction held 4 bases outside the gene matches. For the CDR3, the DNA is TGTGCCACCAGTGATCGGACAGGGAACCAGCCCCAGCATTTT. Protein: CATSDRTGNQPQHF.

The chain recombines TRBV28 with TRBJ1-2; 8 bases are shared with TRBD1. The V gene's germline CDR1 is MDHEN and CDR2 SYDVKM. After removal of 5 bases from V and 4 bases from J, the junction contained 18 bases not matched to a gene. This CDR3 comprises 18 residues. The CDR3 DNA sequence: TGTGCCAGCAGTACACTCCGGGACAGGTTCGGTCGGGTCTATGGCTACACCTTC. Residues: CASSTLRDRFGRVYGYTF.

The chain has TRBV10-3 and TRBJ2-5; D gene ambiguous. The CDR3 covers 13 residues. In germline, CDR1 is ENHRY, CDR2 SYGVKD. V lost 4 bases and J lost 5, with 11 bases in between. CDR3 in amino acids: CAISVGVGETQYF. DNA of the CDR3: TGTGCCATCAGTGTAGGCGTAGGGGAGACCCAGTACTTC.